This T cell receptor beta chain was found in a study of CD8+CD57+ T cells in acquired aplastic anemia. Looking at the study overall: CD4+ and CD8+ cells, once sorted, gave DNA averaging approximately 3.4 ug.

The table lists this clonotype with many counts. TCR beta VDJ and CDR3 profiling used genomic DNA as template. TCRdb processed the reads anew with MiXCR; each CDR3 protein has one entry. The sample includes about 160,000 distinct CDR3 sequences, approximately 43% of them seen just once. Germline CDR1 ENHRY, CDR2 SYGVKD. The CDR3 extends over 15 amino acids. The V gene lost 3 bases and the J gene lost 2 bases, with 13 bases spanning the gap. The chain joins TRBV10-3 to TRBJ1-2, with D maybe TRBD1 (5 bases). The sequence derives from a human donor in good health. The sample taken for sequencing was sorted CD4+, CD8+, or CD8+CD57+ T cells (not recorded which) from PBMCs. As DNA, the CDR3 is TGTGCCATCAGTGACTCAAGGGGACTAAACTATGGCTACACCTTC. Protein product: CAISDSRGLNYGYTF.